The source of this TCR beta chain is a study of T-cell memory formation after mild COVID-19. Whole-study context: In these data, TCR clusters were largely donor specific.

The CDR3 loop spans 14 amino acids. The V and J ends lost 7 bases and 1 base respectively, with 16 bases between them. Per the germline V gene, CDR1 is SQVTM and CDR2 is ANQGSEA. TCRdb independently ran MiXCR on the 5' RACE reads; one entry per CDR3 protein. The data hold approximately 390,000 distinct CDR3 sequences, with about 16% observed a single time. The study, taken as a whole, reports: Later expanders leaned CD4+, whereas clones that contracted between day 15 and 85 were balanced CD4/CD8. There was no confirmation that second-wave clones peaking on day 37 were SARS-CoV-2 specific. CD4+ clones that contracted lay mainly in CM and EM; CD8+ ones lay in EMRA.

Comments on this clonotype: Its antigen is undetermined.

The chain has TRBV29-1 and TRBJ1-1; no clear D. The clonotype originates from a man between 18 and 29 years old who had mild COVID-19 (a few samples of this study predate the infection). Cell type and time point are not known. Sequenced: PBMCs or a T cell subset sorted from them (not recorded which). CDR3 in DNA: TGCAGCGGGACCCCTAGGGTGACGAACACTGAAGCTTTCTTT. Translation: CSGTPRVTNTEAFF.